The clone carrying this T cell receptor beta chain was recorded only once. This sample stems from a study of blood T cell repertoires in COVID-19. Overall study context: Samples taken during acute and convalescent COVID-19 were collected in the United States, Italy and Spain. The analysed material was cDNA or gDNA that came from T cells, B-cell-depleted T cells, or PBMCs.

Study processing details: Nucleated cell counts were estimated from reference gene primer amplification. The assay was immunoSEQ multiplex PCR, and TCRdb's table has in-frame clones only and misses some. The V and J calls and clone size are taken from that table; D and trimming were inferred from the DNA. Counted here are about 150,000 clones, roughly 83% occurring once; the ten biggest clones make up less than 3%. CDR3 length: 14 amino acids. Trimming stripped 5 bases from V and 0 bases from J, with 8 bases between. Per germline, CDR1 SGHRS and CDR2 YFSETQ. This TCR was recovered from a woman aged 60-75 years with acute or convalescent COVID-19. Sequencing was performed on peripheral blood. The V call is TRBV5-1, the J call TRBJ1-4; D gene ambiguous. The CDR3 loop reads CASSEGATNEKLFF. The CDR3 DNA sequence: TGCGCCAGCAGTGAGGGTGCAACTAATGAAAAACTGTTTTTT.